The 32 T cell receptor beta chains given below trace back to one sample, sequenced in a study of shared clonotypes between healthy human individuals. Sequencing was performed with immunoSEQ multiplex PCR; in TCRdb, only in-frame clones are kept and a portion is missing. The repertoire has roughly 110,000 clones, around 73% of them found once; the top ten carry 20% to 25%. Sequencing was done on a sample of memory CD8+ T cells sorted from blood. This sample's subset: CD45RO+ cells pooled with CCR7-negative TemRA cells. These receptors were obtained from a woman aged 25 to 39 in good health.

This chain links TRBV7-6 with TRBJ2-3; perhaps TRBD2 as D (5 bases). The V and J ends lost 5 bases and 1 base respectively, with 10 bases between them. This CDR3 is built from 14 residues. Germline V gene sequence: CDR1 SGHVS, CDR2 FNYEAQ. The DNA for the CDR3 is TGTGCCAGCAGCCTCTACGGGGGCACAGATACGCAGTATTTT. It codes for CASSLYGGTDTQYF.

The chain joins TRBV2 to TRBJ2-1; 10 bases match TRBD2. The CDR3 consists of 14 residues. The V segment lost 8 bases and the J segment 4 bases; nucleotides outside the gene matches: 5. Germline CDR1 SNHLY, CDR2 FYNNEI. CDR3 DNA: TGTGCCAGCGGCGGGACTAGCGCGTACAATGAGCAGTTCTTC. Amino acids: CASGGTSAYNEQFF.

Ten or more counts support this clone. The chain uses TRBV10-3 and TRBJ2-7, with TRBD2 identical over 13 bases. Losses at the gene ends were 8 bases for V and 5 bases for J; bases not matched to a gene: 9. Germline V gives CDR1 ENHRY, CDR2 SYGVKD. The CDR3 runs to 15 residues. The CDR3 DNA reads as TGTGCCATCGCTGAACTAGCGGGAGGGCCGGACGAGCAGTACTTC. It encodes CAIAELAGGPDEQYF.

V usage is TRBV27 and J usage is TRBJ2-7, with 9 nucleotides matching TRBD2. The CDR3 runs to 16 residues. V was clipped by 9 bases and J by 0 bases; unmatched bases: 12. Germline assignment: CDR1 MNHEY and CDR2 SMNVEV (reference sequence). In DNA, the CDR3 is TGTGCCAGGGAATTCATGACTAGCGGTAGCTCCTACGAGCAGTACTTC. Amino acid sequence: CAREFMTSGSSYEQYF.

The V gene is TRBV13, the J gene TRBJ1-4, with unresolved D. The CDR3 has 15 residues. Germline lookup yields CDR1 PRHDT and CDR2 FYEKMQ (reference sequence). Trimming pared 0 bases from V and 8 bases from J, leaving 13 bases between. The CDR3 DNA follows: TGTGCCAGCAGCTTAGGGCACAGCCAACGAGAAAAACTGTTTTTT. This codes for CASSLGHSQREKLFF.

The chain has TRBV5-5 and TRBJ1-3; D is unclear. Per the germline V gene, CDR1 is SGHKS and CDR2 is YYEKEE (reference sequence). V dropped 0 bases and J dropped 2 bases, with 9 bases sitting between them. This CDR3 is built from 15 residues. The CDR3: CASSLAGIPGNTIYF. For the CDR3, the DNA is TGTGCCAGCAGCTTGGCGGGTATACCTGGAAACACCATATATTTT.

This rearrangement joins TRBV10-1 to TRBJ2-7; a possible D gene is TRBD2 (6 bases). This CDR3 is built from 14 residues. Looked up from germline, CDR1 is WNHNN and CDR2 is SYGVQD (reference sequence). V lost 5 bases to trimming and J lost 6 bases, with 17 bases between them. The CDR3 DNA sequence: TGCGCCAGCAGTTACTCGGGACTTGCAGGCGAGCAGTACTTC. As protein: CASSYSGLAGEQYF.

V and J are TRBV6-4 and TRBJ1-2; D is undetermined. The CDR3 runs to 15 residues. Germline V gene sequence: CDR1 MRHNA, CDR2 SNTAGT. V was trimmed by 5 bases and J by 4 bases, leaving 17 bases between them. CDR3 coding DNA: TGTGCCAGCAGTCCGACATCCGCGGGGATCTATGGCTACACCTTC. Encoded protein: CASSPTSAGIYGYTF.

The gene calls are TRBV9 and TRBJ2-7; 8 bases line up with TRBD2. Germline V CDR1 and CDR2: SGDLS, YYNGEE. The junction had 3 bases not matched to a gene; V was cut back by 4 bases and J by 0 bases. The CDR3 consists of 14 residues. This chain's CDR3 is CASSISGDSYEQYF. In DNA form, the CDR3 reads TGTGCCAGCAGCATTAGCGGGGACTCCTACGAGCAGTACTTC.

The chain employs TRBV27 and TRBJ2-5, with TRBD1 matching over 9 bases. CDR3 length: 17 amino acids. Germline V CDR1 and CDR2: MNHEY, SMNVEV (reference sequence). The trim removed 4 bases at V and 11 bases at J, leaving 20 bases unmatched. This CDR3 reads CASSYGTGPGEGGEQYF. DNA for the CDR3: TGTGCCAGCAGTTATGGGACAGGGCCGGGCGAAGGGGGGGAGCAGTACTTC.

Written as DNA, the CDR3 is TGTGCCAGCAGTACCGCCAGGGGGAGCACAGATACGCAGTATTTT. Protein product: CASSTARGSTDTQYF. The chain couples TRBV27 to TRBJ2-3; 7 nucleotides line up with TRBD1. Germline CDR1 is MNHEY and CDR2 is SMNVEV (reference sequence). The CDR3 runs 15 residues. With V trimmed by 5 bases and J by 0 bases, 5 bases remained unmatched.

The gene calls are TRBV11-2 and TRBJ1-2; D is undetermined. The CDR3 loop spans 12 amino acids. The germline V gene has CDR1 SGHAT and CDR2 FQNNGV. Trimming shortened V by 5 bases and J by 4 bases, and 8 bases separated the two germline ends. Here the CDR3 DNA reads TGTGCCAGCAGCCCATCCCTCTATGGCTACACCTTC. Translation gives CASSPSLYGYTF.

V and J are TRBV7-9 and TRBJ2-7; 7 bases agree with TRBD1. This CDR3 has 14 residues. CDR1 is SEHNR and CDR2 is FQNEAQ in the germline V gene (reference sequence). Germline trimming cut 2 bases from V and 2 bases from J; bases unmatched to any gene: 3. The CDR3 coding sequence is TGTGCCAGCAGCTTAAAGGGACAGCCCTACGAGCAGTACTTC. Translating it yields CASSLKGQPYEQYF. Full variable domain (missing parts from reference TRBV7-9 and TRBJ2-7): DTGVSQNPRHKITKRGQNVTFRCDPISEHNRLYWYRQTLGQGPEFLTYFQNEAQLEKSRLLSDRFSAERPKGSFSTLEIQRTEQGDSAMYLCASSLKGQPYEQYFGPGTRLTVT.

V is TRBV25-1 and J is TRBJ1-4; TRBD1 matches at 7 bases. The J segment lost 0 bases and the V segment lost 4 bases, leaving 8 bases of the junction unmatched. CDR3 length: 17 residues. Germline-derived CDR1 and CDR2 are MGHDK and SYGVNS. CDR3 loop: CASSGPGTVATNEKLFF. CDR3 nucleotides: TGTGCCAGCAGTGGACCCGGGACAGTAGCAACTAATGAAAAACTGTTTTTT. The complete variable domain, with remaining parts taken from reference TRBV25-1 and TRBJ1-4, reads EADIYQTPRYLVIGTGKKITLECSQTMGHDKMYWYQQDPGMELHLIHYSYGVNSTEKGDLSSESTVSRIRTEHFPLTLESARPSHTSQYLCASSGPGTVATNEKLFFGSGTQLSVL.

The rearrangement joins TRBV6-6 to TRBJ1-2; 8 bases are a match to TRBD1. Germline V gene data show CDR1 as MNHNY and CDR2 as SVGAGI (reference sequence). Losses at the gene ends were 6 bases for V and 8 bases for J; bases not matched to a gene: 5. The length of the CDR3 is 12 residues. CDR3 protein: CASRRQGRGYTF. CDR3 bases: TGTGCCAGCAGACGACAGGGGCGCGGCTACACCTTC.

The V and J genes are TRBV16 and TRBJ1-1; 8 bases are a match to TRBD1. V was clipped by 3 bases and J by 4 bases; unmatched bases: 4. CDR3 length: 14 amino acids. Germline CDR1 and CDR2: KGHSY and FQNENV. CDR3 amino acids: CASSQRQGSTEAFF. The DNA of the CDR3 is TGTGCCAGCAGCCAGAGACAGGGGAGCACTGAAGCTTTCTTT.

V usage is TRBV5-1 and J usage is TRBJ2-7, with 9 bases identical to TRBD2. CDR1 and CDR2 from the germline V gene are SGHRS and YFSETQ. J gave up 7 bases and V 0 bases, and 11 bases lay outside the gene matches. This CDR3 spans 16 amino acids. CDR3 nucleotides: TGCGCCAGCAGCTTGGGTGGTAGCGGGAGTGCGTGGGAGCAGTACTTC. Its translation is CASSLGGSGSAWEQYF. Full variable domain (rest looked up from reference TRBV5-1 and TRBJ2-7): KAGVTQTPRYLIKTRGQQVTLSCSPISGHRSVSWYQQTPGQGLQFLFEYFSETQRNKGNFPGRFSGRQFSNSRSEMNVSTLELGDSALYLCASSLGGSGSAWEQYFGPGTRLTVT.

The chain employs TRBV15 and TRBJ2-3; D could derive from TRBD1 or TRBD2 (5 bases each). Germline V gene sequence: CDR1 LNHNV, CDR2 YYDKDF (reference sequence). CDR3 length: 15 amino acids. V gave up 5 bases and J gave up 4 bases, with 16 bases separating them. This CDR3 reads CATSGRRGEPDTQYF. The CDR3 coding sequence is TGTGCCACCAGCGGTCGAAGGGGAGAGCCAGATACGCAGTATTTT.

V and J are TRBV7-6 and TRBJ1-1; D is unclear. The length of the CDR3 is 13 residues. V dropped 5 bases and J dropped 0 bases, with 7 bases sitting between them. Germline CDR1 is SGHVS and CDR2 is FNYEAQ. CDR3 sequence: CASSRGLNTEAFF. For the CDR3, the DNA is TGTGCCAGCAGCCGCGGCCTGAACACTGAAGCTTTCTTT.

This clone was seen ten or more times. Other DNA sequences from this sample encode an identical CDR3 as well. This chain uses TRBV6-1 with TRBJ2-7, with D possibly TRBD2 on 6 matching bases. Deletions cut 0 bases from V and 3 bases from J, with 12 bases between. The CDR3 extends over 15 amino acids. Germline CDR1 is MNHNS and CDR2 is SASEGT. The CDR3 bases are TGTGCCAGCAGTGAAGCGTTGGAGGGCGGCTACGAGCAGTACTTC. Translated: CASSEALEGGYEQYF.

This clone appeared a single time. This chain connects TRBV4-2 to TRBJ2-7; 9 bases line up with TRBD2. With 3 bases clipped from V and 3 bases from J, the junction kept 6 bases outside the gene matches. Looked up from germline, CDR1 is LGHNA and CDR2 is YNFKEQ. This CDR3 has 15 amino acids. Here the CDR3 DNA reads TGTGCCAGCAGCCAGTGGACTAGCGCAAACTACGAGCAGTACTTC. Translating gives CASSQWTSANYEQYF.

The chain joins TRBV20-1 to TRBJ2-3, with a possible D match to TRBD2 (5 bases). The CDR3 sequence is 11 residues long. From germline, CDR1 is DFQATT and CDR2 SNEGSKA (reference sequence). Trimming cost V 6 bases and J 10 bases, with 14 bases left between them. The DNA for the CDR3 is TGCAGTGCACGCGGGCCCCTATCGCAGTATTTT. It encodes CSARGPLSQYF.

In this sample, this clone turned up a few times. The CDR3 nucleotides read TGCGCCAGCAGCTTGGAGACAAGCTATGGCTACACCTTC. This sequence encodes CASSLETSYGYTF. The rearrangement links TRBV5-1 to TRBJ1-2; the D is unclear. This CDR3 comprises 13 residues. Looked up from germline, CDR1 is SGHRS and CDR2 is YFSETQ. Trimming removed 0 bases from V and 4 bases from J, with 7 bases in between.

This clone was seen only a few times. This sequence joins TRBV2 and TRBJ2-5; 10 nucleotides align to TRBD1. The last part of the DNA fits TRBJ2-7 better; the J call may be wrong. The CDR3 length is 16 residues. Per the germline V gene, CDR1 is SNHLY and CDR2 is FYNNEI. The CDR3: CASSEGWGQGTYEQYF. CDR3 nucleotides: TGTGCCAGCAGTGAAGGTTGGGGACAGGGGACCTACGAGCAGTACTTC.

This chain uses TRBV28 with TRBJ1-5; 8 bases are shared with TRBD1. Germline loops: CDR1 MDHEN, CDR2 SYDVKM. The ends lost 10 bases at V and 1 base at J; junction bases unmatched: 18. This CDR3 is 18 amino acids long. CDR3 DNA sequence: TGTGCCACCCGCTCGGACAGGGTCGGAGGGTACAGCAATCAGCCCCAGCATTTT. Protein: CATRSDRVGGYSNQPQHF.

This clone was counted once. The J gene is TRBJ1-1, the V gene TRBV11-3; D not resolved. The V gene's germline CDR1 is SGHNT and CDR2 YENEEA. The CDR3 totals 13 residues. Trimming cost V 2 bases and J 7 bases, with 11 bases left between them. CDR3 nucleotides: TGTGCCAGCAGCTTACTCCCCGGGTATGAAGCTTTCTTT. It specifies CASSLLPGYEAFF.

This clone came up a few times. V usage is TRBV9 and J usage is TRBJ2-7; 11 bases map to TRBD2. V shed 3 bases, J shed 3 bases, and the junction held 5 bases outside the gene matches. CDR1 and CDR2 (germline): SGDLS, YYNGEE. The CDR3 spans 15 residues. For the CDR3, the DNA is TGTGCCAGCAGCGACGGGACTAGCGGCCTCTACGAGCAGTACTTC. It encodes CASSDGTSGLYEQYF.

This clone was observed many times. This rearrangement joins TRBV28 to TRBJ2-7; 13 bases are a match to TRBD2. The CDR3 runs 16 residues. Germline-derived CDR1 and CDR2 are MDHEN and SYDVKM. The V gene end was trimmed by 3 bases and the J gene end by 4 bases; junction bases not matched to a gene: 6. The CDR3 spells CASSFGTSGNRYEQYF. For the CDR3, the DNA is TGTGCCAGCAGTTTCGGGACTAGCGGGAATAGGTACGAGCAGTACTTC.

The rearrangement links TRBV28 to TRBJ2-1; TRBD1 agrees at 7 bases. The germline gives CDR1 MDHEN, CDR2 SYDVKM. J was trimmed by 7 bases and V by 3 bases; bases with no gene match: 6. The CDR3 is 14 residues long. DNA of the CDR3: TGTGCCAGCAGTTTCCCCGGACAGGTGAATGAGCAGTTCTTC. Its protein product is CASSFPGQVNEQFF.

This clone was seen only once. The CDR3 region is CASSMTGLSNQPQHF. The CDR3 region has the DNA TGTGCCAGCAGTATGACAGGTCTGAGCAATCAGCCCCAGCATTTT. V gene TRBV6-6 combines with J gene TRBJ1-5, with a weak D call TRBD1 (6 bases). V gave up 5 bases and J gave up 1 base, with 12 bases separating them. The CDR3 covers 15 residues. Germline values: CDR1 MNHNY, CDR2 SVGAGI (reference sequence).

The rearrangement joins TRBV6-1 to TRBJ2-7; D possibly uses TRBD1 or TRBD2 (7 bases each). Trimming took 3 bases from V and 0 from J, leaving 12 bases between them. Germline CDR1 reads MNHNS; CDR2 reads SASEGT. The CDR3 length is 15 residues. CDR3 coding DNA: TGTGCCAGCAGTGAGGGGGGGACAGCCTCCTACGAGCAGTACTTC. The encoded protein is CASSEGGTASYEQYF.

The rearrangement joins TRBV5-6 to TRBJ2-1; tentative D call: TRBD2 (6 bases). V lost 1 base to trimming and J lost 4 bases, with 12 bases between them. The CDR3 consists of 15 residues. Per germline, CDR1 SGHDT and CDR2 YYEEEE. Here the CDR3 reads CASSLLRGAYNEQFF. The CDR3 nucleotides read TGTGCCAGCAGCTTGTTGCGCGGGGCTTACAATGAGCAGTTCTTC.